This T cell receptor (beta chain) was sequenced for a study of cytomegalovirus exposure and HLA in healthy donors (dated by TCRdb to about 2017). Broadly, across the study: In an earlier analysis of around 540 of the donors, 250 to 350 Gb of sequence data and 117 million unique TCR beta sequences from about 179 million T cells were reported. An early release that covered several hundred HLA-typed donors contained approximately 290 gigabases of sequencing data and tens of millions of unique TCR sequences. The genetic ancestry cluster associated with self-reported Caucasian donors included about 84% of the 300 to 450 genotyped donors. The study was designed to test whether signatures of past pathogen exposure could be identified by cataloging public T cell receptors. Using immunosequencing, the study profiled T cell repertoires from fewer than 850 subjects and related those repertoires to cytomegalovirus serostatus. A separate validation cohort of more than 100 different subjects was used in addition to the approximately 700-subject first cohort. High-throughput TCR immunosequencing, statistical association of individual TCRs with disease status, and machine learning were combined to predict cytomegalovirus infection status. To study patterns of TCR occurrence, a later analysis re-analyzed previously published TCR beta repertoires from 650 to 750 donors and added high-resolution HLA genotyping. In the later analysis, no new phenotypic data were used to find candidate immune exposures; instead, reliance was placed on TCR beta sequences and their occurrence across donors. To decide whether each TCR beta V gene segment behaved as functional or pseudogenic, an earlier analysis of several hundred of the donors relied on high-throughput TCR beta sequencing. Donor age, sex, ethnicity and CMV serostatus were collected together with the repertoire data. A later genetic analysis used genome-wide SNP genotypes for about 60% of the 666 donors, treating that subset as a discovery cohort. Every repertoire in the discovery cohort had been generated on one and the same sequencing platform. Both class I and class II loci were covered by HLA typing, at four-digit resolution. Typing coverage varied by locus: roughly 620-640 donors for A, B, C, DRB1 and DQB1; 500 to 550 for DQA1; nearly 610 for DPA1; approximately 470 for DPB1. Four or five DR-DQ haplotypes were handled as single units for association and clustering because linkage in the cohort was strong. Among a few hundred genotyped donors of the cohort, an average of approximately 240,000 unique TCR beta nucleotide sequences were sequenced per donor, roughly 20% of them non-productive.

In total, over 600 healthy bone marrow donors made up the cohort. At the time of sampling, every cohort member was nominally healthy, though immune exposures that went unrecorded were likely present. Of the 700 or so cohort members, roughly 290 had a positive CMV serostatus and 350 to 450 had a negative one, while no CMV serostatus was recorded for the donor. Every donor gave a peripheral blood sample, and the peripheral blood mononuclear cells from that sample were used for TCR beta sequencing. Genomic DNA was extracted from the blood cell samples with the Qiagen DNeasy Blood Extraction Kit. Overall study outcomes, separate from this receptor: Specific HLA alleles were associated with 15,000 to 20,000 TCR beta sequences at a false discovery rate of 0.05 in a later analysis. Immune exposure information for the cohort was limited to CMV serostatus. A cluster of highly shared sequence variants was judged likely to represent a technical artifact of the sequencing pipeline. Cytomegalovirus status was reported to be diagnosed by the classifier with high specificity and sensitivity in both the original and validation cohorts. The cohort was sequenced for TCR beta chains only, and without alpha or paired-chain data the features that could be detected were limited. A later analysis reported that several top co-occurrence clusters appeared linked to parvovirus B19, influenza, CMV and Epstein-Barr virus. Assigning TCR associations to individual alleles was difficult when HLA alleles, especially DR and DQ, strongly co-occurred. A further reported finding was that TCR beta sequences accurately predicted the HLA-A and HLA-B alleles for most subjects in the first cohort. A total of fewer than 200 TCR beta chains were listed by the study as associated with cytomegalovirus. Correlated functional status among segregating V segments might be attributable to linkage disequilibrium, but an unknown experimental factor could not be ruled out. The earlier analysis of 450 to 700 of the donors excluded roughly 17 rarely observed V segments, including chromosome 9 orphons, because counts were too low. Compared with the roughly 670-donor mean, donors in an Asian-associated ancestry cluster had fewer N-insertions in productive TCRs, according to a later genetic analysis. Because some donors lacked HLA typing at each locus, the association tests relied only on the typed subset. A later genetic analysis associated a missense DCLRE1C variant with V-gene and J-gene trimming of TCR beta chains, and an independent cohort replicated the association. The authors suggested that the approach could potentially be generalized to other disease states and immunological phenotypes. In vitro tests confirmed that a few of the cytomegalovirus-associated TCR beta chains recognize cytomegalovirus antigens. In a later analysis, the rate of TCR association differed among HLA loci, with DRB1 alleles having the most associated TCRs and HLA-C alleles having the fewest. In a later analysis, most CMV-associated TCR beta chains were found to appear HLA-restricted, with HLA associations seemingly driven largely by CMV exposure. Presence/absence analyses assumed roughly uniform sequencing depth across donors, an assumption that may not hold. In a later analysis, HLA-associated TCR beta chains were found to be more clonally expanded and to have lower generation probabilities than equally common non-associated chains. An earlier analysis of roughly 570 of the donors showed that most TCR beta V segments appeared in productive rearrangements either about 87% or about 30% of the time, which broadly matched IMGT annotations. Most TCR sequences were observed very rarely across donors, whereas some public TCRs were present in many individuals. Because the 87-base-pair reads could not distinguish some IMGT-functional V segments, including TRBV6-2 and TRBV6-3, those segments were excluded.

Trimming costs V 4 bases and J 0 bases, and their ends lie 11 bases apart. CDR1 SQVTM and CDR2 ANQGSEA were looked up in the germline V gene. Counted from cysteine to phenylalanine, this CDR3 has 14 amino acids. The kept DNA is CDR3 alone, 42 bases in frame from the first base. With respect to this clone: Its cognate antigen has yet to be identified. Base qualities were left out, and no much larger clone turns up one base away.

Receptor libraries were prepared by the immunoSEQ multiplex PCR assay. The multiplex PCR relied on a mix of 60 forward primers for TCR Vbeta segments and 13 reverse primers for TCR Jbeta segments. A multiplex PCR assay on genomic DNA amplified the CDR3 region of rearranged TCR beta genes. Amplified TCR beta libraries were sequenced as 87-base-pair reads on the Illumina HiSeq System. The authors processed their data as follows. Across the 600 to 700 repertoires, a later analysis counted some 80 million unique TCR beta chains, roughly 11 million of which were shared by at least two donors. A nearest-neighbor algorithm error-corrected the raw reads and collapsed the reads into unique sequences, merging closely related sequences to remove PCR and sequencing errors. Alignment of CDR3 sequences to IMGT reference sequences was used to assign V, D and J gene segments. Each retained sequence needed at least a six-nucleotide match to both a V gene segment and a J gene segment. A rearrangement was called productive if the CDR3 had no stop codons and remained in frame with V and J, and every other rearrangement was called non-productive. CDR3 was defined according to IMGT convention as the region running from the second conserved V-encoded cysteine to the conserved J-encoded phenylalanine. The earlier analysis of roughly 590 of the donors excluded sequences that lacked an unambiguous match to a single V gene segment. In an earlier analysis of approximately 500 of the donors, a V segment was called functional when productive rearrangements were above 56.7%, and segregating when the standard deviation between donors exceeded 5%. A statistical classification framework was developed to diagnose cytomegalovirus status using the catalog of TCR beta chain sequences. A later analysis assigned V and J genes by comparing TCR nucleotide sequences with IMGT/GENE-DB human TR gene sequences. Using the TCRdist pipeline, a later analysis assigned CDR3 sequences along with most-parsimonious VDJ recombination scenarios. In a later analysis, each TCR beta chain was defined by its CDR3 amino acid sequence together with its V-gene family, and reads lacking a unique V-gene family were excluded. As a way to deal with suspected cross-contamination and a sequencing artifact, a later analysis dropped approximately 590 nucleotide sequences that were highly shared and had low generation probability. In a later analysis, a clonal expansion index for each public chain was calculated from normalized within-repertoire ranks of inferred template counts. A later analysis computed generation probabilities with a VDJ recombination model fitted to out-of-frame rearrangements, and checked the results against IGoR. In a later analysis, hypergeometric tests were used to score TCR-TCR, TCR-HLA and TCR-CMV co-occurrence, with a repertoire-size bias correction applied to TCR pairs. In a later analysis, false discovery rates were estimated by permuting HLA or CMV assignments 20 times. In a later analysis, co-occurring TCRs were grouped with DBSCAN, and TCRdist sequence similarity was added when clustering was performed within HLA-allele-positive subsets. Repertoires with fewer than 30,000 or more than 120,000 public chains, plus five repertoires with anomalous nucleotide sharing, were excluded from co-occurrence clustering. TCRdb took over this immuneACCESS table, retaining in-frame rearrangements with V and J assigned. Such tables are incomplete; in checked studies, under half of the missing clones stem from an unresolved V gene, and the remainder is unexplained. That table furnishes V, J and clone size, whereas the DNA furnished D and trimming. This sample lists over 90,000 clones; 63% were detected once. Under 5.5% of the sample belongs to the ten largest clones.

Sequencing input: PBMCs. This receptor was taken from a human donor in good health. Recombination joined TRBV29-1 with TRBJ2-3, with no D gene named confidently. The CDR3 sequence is CSVAQDWSTDTQYF. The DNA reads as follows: TGCAGCGTTGCCCAAGACTGGAGCACAGATACGCAGTATTTT.